The 20 T cell receptor beta chains listed next were all sequenced from one sample in a study of T cell responses to AZD1222 COVID-19 vaccine. The protocol was immunoSEQ multiplex PCR, while the TCRdb copy is restricted to in-frame clones and leaves out a portion. The table has 200,000 or so clones, 75% to 90% seen once. The sequences come from peripheral blood, collected on day 0 of MenACWY control vaccination. The receptors stem from an adult in good health.

Worth noting for this clone: The same CDR3 also results from other DNA sequences found in this sample. The V gene is TRBV28, the J gene TRBJ1-6, with 7 positions matching TRBD1. The CDR3 totals 14 residues. Germline V CDR1 and CDR2: MDHEN, SYDVKM. V shed 5 bases and J 3 bases; nucleotides not matched to a gene: 1. The CDR3 sequence: CASSTGDYNSPLHF. The DNA for the CDR3 is TGTGCCAGCAGTACAGGGGACTATAATTCACCCCTCCACTTT.

The chain joins TRBV6-1 to TRBJ1-6; 8 nucleotides line up with TRBD1. CDR1 MNHNS and CDR2 SASEGT come from the germline V gene. Trimming cost V 1 base and J 8 bases; bases outside gene matches: 4. This CDR3 contains 15 residues. The CDR3 reads CASSEGTGWDSPLHF. CDR3 nucleotides: TGTGCCAGCAGTGAAGGGACAGGGTGGGATTCACCCCTCCACTTT.

This chain links TRBV30 with TRBJ2-7; the D is unclear. There are 11 residues in the CDR3. V was cut by 3 bases and J by 2 bases, with 5 bases left in between. Germline-derived CDR1 and CDR2 are GTSNPN and SVGIG (reference sequence). The CDR3 sequence: CAWSRAYEQYF. CDR3 coding DNA: TGTGCCTGGAGCCGTGCCTACGAGCAGTACTTC.

The rearrangement joins TRBV7-6 to TRBJ2-2, with D perhaps given as TRBD1 or TRBD2 (6 bases each). CDR3 length: 16 residues. Trimming removed 8 bases from V and 4 bases from J, with 20 bases in between. The germline gives CDR1 SGHVS, CDR2 FNYEAQ. For the CDR3, the DNA is TGTGCCAGCGGGGTAACAGGGAGGCCGGGCACCGGGGAGCTGTTTTTT. Translated, it gives CASGVTGRPGTGELFF.

The chain has TRBV5-4 and TRBJ1-2; D not resolved. CDR1 and CDR2 from the germline V gene are SGHNT and YYREEE (reference sequence). The CDR3 length is 13 residues. Trimming shortened V by 2 bases and J by 5 bases, and 10 bases separated the two germline ends. CDR3 residues: CASSFDVEYGYTF. DNA for the CDR3: TGTGCCAGCAGCTTTGATGTCGAATATGGCTACACCTTC.

The DNA for the CDR3 is TGTGCCACCCACAAGAGGCCGGATGGCTACACCTTC. It codes for CATHKRPDGYTF. The gene calls are TRBV6-5 and TRBJ1-2; D is undetermined. Germline values: CDR1 MNHEY, CDR2 SVGAGI. The CDR3 is 12 amino acids. With 10 bases removed from V and 6 bases from J, the gap between germline ends came to 15 bases.

The V and J genes are TRBV18 and TRBJ1-2, with D uncertain. The CDR3 extends over 14 amino acids. Per germline, CDR1 KGHSH and CDR2 LQKENI. Trimming removed 3 bases from V and 2 bases from J, with 10 bases in between. The CDR3 loop is CASSPSGGNYGYTF. In nucleotides, the CDR3 is TGTGCCAGCTCACCTTCGGGAGGCAACTATGGCTACACCTTC. The variable domain in full, with the rest retrieved from reference TRBV18 and TRBJ1-2, is NAGVMQNPRHLVRRRGQEARLRCSPMKGHSHVYWYRQLPEEGLKFMVYLQKENIIDESGMPKERFSAEFPKEGPSILRIQQVVRGDSAAYFCASSPSGGNYGYTFGSGTRLTVV.

V gene TRBV9 combines with J gene TRBJ2-1; no clear D gene. In germline, CDR1 is SGDLS, CDR2 YYNGEE. The CDR3 consists of 12 residues. Trimming left V 0 bases short and J 9 bases short, with 7 bases between. The CDR3 DNA sequence: TGTGCCAGCAGCGTAGGAGAGCGTGAGCAGTTCTTC. Amino acids: CASSVGEREQFF.

This clone was observed a single time. The chain joins TRBV2 to TRBJ2-3; no definite D call. V lost 3 bases to trimming and J lost 7 bases, with 5 bases between them. The CDR3 consists of 11 residues. Germline-derived CDR1 and CDR2 are SNHLY and FYNNEI. The CDR3 DNA is TGTGCCAGCAGTGAGGGTTATACGCAGTATTTT. Its protein is CASSEGYTQYF.

This clone was recorded only once. The chain employs TRBV5-5 and TRBJ2-7, with 7 bases fitting TRBD2. This CDR3 is 15 amino acids long. V lost 4 bases and J lost 6; bases outside the gene matches: 13. In germline, CDR1 is SGHKS, CDR2 YYEKEE (reference sequence). The CDR3 DNA sequence: TGTGCCAGCAGCCTCCTCCTCCAGGGCGGGGGCGAGCAGTACTTC. Protein sequence: CASSLLLQGGGEQYF. Using reference TRBV5-5 and TRBJ2-7 for the parts outside the CDR3, the full variable domain is DAGVTQSPTHLIKTRGQQVTLRCSPISGHKSVSWYQQVLGQGPQFIFQYYEKEERGRGNFPDRFSARQFPNYSSELNVNALLLGDSALYLCASSLLLQGGGEQYFGPGTRLTVT.

The chain links TRBV29-1 to TRBJ2-7, with a weak D call TRBD1 (5 bases). The germline gives CDR1 SQVTM, CDR2 ANQGSEA. This CDR3 spans 14 amino acids. Trimming cost V 4 bases and J 2 bases, with 15 bases left between them. CDR3 bases: TGCAGCGTTGCGGTGACAGATGGGGCCTACGAGCAGTACTTC. It translates to CSVAVTDGAYEQYF.

This chain joins TRBV4-1 and TRBJ1-2, with a possible D match to TRBD1 (6 bases). CDR3 size: 14 residues. Germline V CDR1 and CDR2: MGHRA, YSYEKL. Trimming cost V 2 bases and J 5 bases, with 12 bases left between them. The CDR3 region has the DNA TGCGCCAGCAGCCAACGAAGGGGGGTGTATGGCTACACCTTC. This gives the protein CASSQRRGVYGYTF.

This clone was observed a handful of times. V gene TRBV2 combines with J gene TRBJ1-4; 9 bases match TRBD1. The CDR3 contains 18 residues. Per germline, CDR1 SNHLY and CDR2 FYNNEI. The trim removed 10 bases at V and 3 bases at J, leaving 18 bases unmatched. In nucleotides, the CDR3 is TGTGCCACCCGACCCGGGACAGGGTCTTTTTCGGCTAATGAAAAACTGTTTTTT. This sequence encodes CATRPGTGSFSANEKLFF.

This clone was seen once. The chain combines TRBV4-1 with TRBJ1-2, with 7 nucleotides matching TRBD1. Germline CDR1 is MGHRA and CDR2 is YSYEKL. V dropped 3 bases and J dropped 4; count of bases not matched to a gene: 5. This CDR3 spans 14 amino acids. CDR3 DNA sequence: TGCGCCAGCAGCCATCCGGGACAGCCCTATGGCTACACCTTC. Translated: CASSHPGQPYGYTF.

This chain connects TRBV6-5 to TRBJ2-1, with TRBD2 identical over 12 bases. The CDR3 totals 15 residues. Unmatched junction bases numbered 11, after V lost 5 bases and J lost 12 bases. Per germline, CDR1 MNHEY and CDR2 SVGAGI. Written as DNA, the CDR3 is TGTGCCAGCAGTAGGACTAGCGGGATTGTTCAAGGGCAGTTCTTC. Translation gives CASSRTSGIVQGQFF.

V and J are TRBV18 and TRBJ2-3, with D unresolved. Germline V gene data show CDR1 as KGHSH and CDR2 as LQKENI. This CDR3 contains 11 residues. The ends were cut back, 5 bases at V and 2 bases at J, with 2 bases in the middle. Written as DNA, the CDR3 is TGTGCCAGCTCAGACACAGATACGCAGTATTTT. It yields the protein CASSDTDTQYF.

The gene calls are TRBV6-5 and TRBJ2-5; possibly TRBD1 for D (5 bases). This CDR3 is 14 amino acids long. Germline V gene lookup returns CDR1 MNHEY and CDR2 SVGAGI. V dropped 2 bases and J dropped 7 bases, with 14 bases sitting between them. For the CDR3, the DNA is TGTGCCAGCAGTTACCTGGGCAGGGTTGGGACCCAGTACTTC. This encodes CASSYLGRVGTQYF.

The V and J genes are TRBV4-2 and TRBJ1-2, with 9 bases fitting TRBD1. The CDR3 extends over 16 amino acids. Germline V gene lookup returns CDR1 LGHNA and CDR2 YNFKEQ. The J segment lost 5 bases and the V segment lost 2 bases, leaving 9 bases of the junction unmatched. CDR3: CASSQFQGQGDYGYTF. As DNA, the CDR3 is TGTGCCAGCAGCCAATTTCAGGGACAGGGCGATTATGGCTACACCTTC.

The chain is built from TRBV29-1 and TRBJ1-1; D is ambiguous. V lost 4 bases to trimming and J lost 6 bases, with 3 bases between them. CDR3 length equals 9 residues. Germline values: CDR1 SQVTM, CDR2 ANQGSEA. The CDR3 loop reads CSVGPEAFF. As DNA, the CDR3 is TGCAGCGTTGGCCCTGAAGCTTTCTTT.

CDR3 sequence (DNA): TGTGCCAGCAGCTACAGACAGCCCAGCTCCTATAATTCACCCCTCCACTTT. It yields the protein CASSYRQPSSYNSPLHF. The chain combines TRBV2 with TRBJ1-6; D may be TRBD1 (5 bases). Germline V gives CDR1 SNHLY, CDR2 FYNNEI. Trimming removed 6 bases from V and 0 bases from J, with 15 bases in between. This CDR3 spans 17 amino acids.